The entry below describes one TCR beta chain. The data are from a study of blood T cell repertoires in COVID-19. In the authors' workflow: Estimation of nucleated cell counts was performed using reference gene primer amplification. The data were produced by immunoSEQ multiplex PCR, yet TCRdb's version contains in-frame clones alone and is incomplete. For V, J and clone size, that table is used; D and trimming come from the DNA. The sample contains approximately 110,000 clones, over 75% of which appear only once. Germline assignment: CDR1 LGHDT and CDR2 YNNKEL (reference sequence). Trimming removed 6 bases from V and 2 bases from J, with 15 bases in between. The CDR3 sequence is 15 residues long.

Sequenced input: peripheral blood. The gene calls are TRBV3-1 (or the pseudogene TRBV3-2) and TRBJ2-3, with D uncertain. This receptor was identified in a woman of 80 years or more with acute or convalescent COVID-19. Here the CDR3 DNA reads TGTGCCAGCAGTCCCGACGGAGATCACACAGATACGCAGTATTTT. It encodes CASSPDGDHTDTQYF.